Each of the 24 T cell receptor beta chains below was sequenced from the same sample in a study of blood T cells in healthy people across ages. Sample-barcoded 5' priming and a J-beta primer mix drove a second PCR of 7 to 11 cycles. TCRdb itself ran the 5' RACE reads through MiXCR, one entry per CDR3 protein. The table lists just over 800,000 distinct CDR3 sequences, about 62% of them singletons, with about 27% in the top ten. The sample comprised blood. These receptors originate from a young man in good health.

The V and J genes are TRBV27 and TRBJ2-7; TRBD2 aligns across 7 bases. CDR1 MNHEY and CDR2 SMNVEV come from the germline V gene (reference sequence). The J segment lost 6 bases and the V segment lost 5 bases, leaving 10 bases of the junction unmatched. CDR3 size: 14 residues. CDR3 in amino acids: CASSLSGGGVEQYF. The CDR3 nucleotides read TGTGCCAGCAGTCTGTCGGGGGGAGGAGTCGAGCAGTACTTC.

This clonotype has a count of ten or more. The rearrangement joins TRBV10-3 to TRBJ1-2; no firm D call. The CDR3 length is 11 residues. In germline, CDR1 is ENHRY, CDR2 SYGVKD. V was clipped by 2 bases and J by 7 bases, with 5 bases between them. The CDR3 sequence: CAISEEVGYTF. The CDR3, as DNA: TGTGCCATCAGTGAGGAGGTTGGCTACACCTTC.

This clonotype was found a few times. The rearrangement joins TRBV4-2 to TRBJ2-1, with D possibly matching TRBD1 (6 bases). V was pared by 4 bases and J by 5 bases, with 21 bases between. This CDR3 has 17 residues. Germline CDR1 and CDR2: LGHNA and YNFKEQ. The CDR3 coding sequence is TGTGCCAGCAGCCCCAATAGACTTCGGGACATCGACAATGAGCAGTTCTTC. This encodes CASSPNRLRDIDNEQFF.

The chain has TRBV14 and TRBJ2-5, with D uncertain. The J call is uncertain, as TRBJ2-7 better fits the DNA end. Per germline, CDR1 SGHDN and CDR2 FVKESK. The CDR3 is 14 amino acids. The CDR3 is CASSQGILAYEQYF. DNA of the CDR3: TGTGCCAGCAGCCAAGGTATTTTAGCCTACGAGCAGTACTTC.

The chain carries TRBV7-8 and TRBJ2-7, with 7 bases that match TRBD1. The germline CDR1 and CDR2 sequences are SGHVS and FQNEAQ. Trimming took 5 bases from V and 3 from J; bases not matched to a gene: 7. The CDR3 is 14 amino acids. The CDR3 DNA follows: TGTGCCAGCAGCCACGGGACAGCGAACTACGAGCAGTACTTC. Protein: CASSHGTANYEQYF.

V is TRBV6-2 or TRBV6-3 and J is TRBJ2-6; 7 positions match TRBD1. From germline, CDR1 is MNHEY and CDR2 SVGEGT. This CDR3 comprises 16 residues. With 6 bases clipped from V and 2 bases from J, the junction kept 7 bases outside the gene matches. CDR3 DNA: TGTGCCAGCAGGCCCATAGACAGGGCTGGGGCCAACGTCCTGACTTTC. Its translation: CASRPIDRAGANVLTF.

This clonotype was detected a few times. The chain is built from TRBV28 and TRBJ1-2; D is uncertain. The CDR3 contains 14 residues. V lost 5 bases, J lost 0 bases, and 10 bases lay in between. Germline lookup yields CDR1 MDHEN and CDR2 SYDVKM. This CDR3 reads CASSLGMTNYGYTF. In nucleotides, the CDR3 is TGTGCCAGCAGTCTGGGTATGACTAACTATGGCTACACCTTC.

The genes are TRBV7-9 and TRBJ2-3, with TRBD1 as a possible D gene (5 bases). Trimming shortened V by 5 bases and J by 5 bases, and 14 bases separated the two germline ends. CDR1 is SEHNR, CDR2 FQNEAQ, per germline (reference sequence). There are 14 residues in the CDR3. The CDR3 region has the DNA TGTGCCAGCAGCCCCCGTGGGGCGAAAGATACGCAGTATTTT. Translation gives CASSPRGAKDTQYF.

The chain couples TRBV14 to TRBJ1-5; D is ambiguous. CDR3 length: 13 amino acids. Germline loops: CDR1 SGHDN, CDR2 FVKESK. Trimming took off 0 bases at V and 5 bases at J, with 5 bases between the two ends. The CDR3 loop is CASSQDAYQPQHF. The CDR3 bases are TGTGCCAGCAGCCAAGATGCGTATCAGCCCCAGCATTTT.

The chain employs TRBV4-2 and TRBJ1-6; D is unclear. The CDR3 has 14 residues. V was cut by 0 bases and J by 5 bases, with 5 bases left in between. Germline V lookup: CDR1 LGHNA, CDR2 YNFKEQ. CDR3 residues: CASSQDENNSPLHF. The DNA of the CDR3 is TGTGCCAGCAGCCAAGACGAGAATAATTCACCCCTCCACTTT.

CDR3 loop: CSARSQVGGLGSPLHF. The CDR3, as DNA: TGCAGTGCTAGATCCCAGGTCGGAGGGCTAGGTTCACCCCTCCACTTT. The gene calls are TRBV20-1 and TRBJ1-6; unclear D gene. The CDR3 has 16 residues. Germline V gene sequence: CDR1 DFQATT, CDR2 SNEGSKA (reference sequence). The germline V and J ends were trimmed by 2 bases and 9 bases, with 20 bases remaining between them.

V gene TRBV9 combines with J gene TRBJ2-2, with D perhaps being TRBD1 or TRBD2 (5 bases each). Germline V lookup: CDR1 SGDLS, CDR2 YYNGEE. CDR3 size: 13 residues. V dropped 5 bases and J dropped 6 bases, with 11 bases sitting between them. DNA of the CDR3: TGTGCCAGCAGTGAGGGGCTAGCCGGGGAGCTGTTTTTT. Protein sequence: CASSEGLAGELFF.

The V call is TRBV5-1, the J call TRBJ2-2; D is possibly TRBD1 (6 bases). The CDR3 contains 16 residues. The V gene lost 2 bases and the J gene lost 4 bases, with 15 bases spanning the gap. The V gene's germline CDR1 is SGHRS and CDR2 YFSETQ. Here the CDR3 DNA reads TGCGCCAGCAGCTTAAGACAGGACCCGGGCACCGGGGAGCTGTTTTTT. Translating gives CASSLRQDPGTGELFF.

DNA for the CDR3: TGTGCCAGCAGCGTCGGGACTAGCGGGGGCCCGTACCAAGAGACCCAGTACTTC. Its translation: CASSVGTSGGPYQETQYF. The chain carries TRBV6-1 and TRBJ2-5; 14 bases are shared with TRBD2. This CDR3 is built from 18 residues. V lost 6 bases and J lost 0; bases outside the gene matches: 9. Germline CDR1 reads MNHNS; CDR2 reads SASEGT.

The V and J genes are TRBV14 and TRBJ1-1, with D perhaps TRBD1 (5 bases). The CDR3 is made up of 12 amino acids. CDR1 and CDR2 from the germline V gene are SGHDN and FVKESK. V lost 0 bases and J 11 bases, leaving 10 bases between the germline ends. The CDR3 region is CASSQDAWGAFF. For the CDR3, the DNA is TGTGCCAGCAGCCAAGACGCGTGGGGCGCTTTCTTT.

In its sample, this clonotype was seen a few times. The chain links TRBV6-2 or TRBV6-3 to TRBJ2-1; D not resolved. V was pared by 6 bases and J by 0 bases, with 6 bases between. There are 13 residues in the CDR3. Germline values: CDR1 MNHEY, CDR2 SVGEGT. CDR3 in amino acids: CASSKSSYNEQFF. Here the CDR3 DNA reads TGTGCCAGCAGCAAGAGCTCCTACAATGAGCAGTTCTTC.

This clonotype was counted a few times. This sequence joins TRBV5-1 and TRBJ2-7; perhaps TRBD2 as D (5 bases). V was clipped by 0 bases and J by 1 base, with 11 bases between them. This CDR3 is 15 amino acids long. CDR1 is SGHRS and CDR2 is YFSETQ in the germline V gene. The CDR3 sequence is CASSLEPGNSYEQYF. The CDR3 nucleotides are TGCGCCAGCAGCTTGGAACCCGGGAATTCCTACGAGCAGTACTTC.

This clonotype was observed a handful of times. The V call is TRBV29-1, the J call TRBJ1-5; unclear D gene. CDR3 length equals 13 residues. From germline, CDR1 is SQVTM and CDR2 ANQGSEA. The V end was cut by 6 bases, the J end by 2 bases, with 11 bases between. CDR3 DNA sequence: TGCAGCGTCGGAGGCGGGGGCAATCAGCCCCAGCATTTT. Its protein product is CSVGGGGNQPQHF.

J is TRBJ2-5 and V is TRBV19; TRBD1 aligns across 10 bases. The CDR3 length is 14 residues. Trimming removed 10 bases from V and 5 bases from J; junction bases left unmatched: 10. Germline CDR1 LNHDA, CDR2 SQIVND (reference sequence). The CDR3, as DNA: TGTGCCACCCGCCGGGACAGGGGAGGGGAGACCCAGTACTTC. Translating gives CATRRDRGGETQYF.

The rearrangement joins TRBV4-1 to TRBJ2-3; 9 bases are a match to TRBD1. This CDR3 is built from 17 residues. The trim removed 1 base at V and 1 base at J, leaving 6 bases unmatched. Germline V gene lookup returns CDR1 MGHRA and CDR2 YSYEKL. The CDR3 reads CASSQGPRTGGTDTQYF. The DNA of the CDR3 is TGCGCCAGCAGCCAAGGGCCCAGGACAGGGGGCACAGATACGCAGTATTTT.

The rearrangement links TRBV6-2 or TRBV6-3 to TRBJ1-5; tentatively, D is TRBD1 (6 bases). V was trimmed by 2 bases and J by 0 bases, leaving 11 bases between them. The CDR3 has 16 amino acids. The germline V gene encodes CDR1 MNHEY and CDR2 SVGEGT. This chain's CDR3 is CASSYRTDYSNQPQHF. In DNA, the CDR3 is TGTGCCAGCAGTTACCGGACAGATTATAGCAATCAGCCCCAGCATTTT.

J is TRBJ1-5 and V is TRBV12-3 or TRBV12-4, with unresolved D. CDR3 length: 14 amino acids. V lost 6 bases and J 1 base, leaving 10 bases between the germline ends. The CDR3 DNA reads as TGTGCCAGCAGGACGGGATTGAGCAATCAGCCCCAGCATTTT. Amino acid sequence: CASRTGLSNQPQHF.

The V call is TRBV5-1, the J call TRBJ2-1; TRBD2 matches 9 bases. The germline V gene encodes CDR1 SGHRS and CDR2 YFSETQ. The CDR3 contains 15 residues. V gave up 5 bases and J gave up 10 bases; unmatched junction bases: 13. CDR3 region: CASRVGLAGAYEQFF. The CDR3 DNA reads as TGCGCCAGCAGGGTCGGCTTAGCGGGGGCCTACGAGCAGTTCTTC.

The J gene is TRBJ2-3, the V gene TRBV7-2; 9 bases map to TRBD1. Trimming cost V 4 bases and J 5 bases; bases outside gene matches: 4. CDR3 length equals 14 residues. From germline, CDR1 is SGHTA and CDR2 FQGNSA. CDR3 in amino acids: CASSSGQGRDTQYF. CDR3 DNA: TGTGCCAGCAGCTCTGGACAGGGGCGAGATACGCAGTATTTT.